The next 31 T cell receptor beta chains were all read from a single sample in a study of shared clonotypes between healthy human individuals. Assay used: immunoSEQ multiplex PCR; TCRdb lists only in-frame clones, some missing. This sample has roughly 1,500,000 clones, with around 98% found just once. Sequencing used naive CD4+ T cells sorted from blood. The subset was: CD45RA+ positively selected. These receptor sequences come from a man aged 25 to 40 in good health.

The chain employs TRBV6-5 and TRBJ2-7, with TRBD2 identical over 7 bases. Losses at the gene ends were 0 bases for V and 3 bases for J; bases not matched to a gene: 5. Germline lookup yields CDR1 MNHEY and CDR2 SVGAGI. This CDR3 comprises 15 residues. The CDR3 spells CASSYSKLARYEQYF. The CDR3, as DNA: TGTGCCAGCAGTTACTCCAAACTAGCGCGCTACGAGCAGTACTTC.

A word on this clone: Other nucleotide sequences in the sample specify the same CDR3. This chain connects TRBV29-1 to TRBJ2-5; 10 bases are a match to TRBD1. CDR3 length equals 12 residues. CDR1 and CDR2 (germline): SQVTM, ANQGSEA. The trim removed 6 bases at V and 3 bases at J, leaving 1 base unmatched. The CDR3 protein is CSVGTGEETQYF. CDR3 bases: TGCAGCGTCGGGACAGGGGAAGAGACCCAGTACTTC.

CDR3 DNA sequence: TGCGCCAGCAGTGAAGCACAGGGGAACACTGAAGCTTTCTTT. This translates into CASSEAQGNTEAFF. The rearrangement uses TRBV10-1 and TRBJ1-1, with D maybe TRBD1 (6 bases). Trimming took off 3 bases at V and 1 base at J, with 9 bases between the two ends. Germline V gives CDR1 WNHNN, CDR2 SYGVQD (reference sequence). The CDR3 has 14 residues.

The chain links TRBV5-1 to TRBJ2-3; TRBD2 matches 9 bases. This CDR3 comprises 14 residues. Germline trimming cut 8 bases from V and 5 bases from J; bases unmatched to any gene: 9. Germline V gene lookup returns CDR1 SGHRS and CDR2 YFSETQ. Here the CDR3 DNA reads TGCGCCAGTAAGTTTAGCGGGAGTATAGATACGCAGTATTTT. This encodes CASKFSGSIDTQYF. Using reference TRBV5-1 and TRBJ2-3 for the parts outside the CDR3, the full variable domain is KAGVTQTPRYLIKTRGQQVTLSCSPISGHRSVSWYQQTPGQGLQFLFEYFSETQRNKGNFPGRFSGRQFSNSRSEMNVSTLELGDSALYLCASKFSGSIDTQYFGPGTRLTVL.

The genes are TRBV5-6 and TRBJ2-7; 10 bases align to TRBD2. The ends lost 0 bases at V and 4 bases at J; junction bases unmatched: 10. CDR1 SGHDT and CDR2 YYEEEE come from the germline V gene. The CDR3 loop spans 17 amino acids. CDR3 protein: CASSLGLAGASTYEQYF. In DNA, the CDR3 is TGTGCCAGCAGCTTGGGACTAGCGGGCGCTAGTACTTACGAGCAGTACTTC.

The V and J genes are TRBV7-6 and TRBJ2-5; D might be TRBD1 or TRBD2, each matching 6 bases. The CDR3 is made up of 14 amino acids. Trimming shortened V by 1 base and J by 8 bases, and 14 bases separated the two germline ends. Germline V lookup: CDR1 SGHVS, CDR2 FNYEAQ. CDR3 in amino acids: CASSLEGGGVTQYF. CDR3 bases: TGTGCCAGCAGCTTAGAAGGAGGGGGAGTCACCCAGTACTTC.

This sequence joins TRBV6-5 and TRBJ2-1; D might be TRBD1 or TRBD2, each matching 5 bases. Trimming took off 2 bases at V and 0 bases at J, with 11 bases between the two ends. CDR1 is MNHEY and CDR2 is SVGAGI in the germline V gene. This CDR3 comprises 16 residues. The CDR3: CASSYRLRGSYNEQFF. For the CDR3, the DNA is TGTGCCAGCAGTTACCGACTAAGGGGCTCCTACAATGAGCAGTTCTTC.

The chain links TRBV28 to TRBJ1-5, with D unclear. V lost 5 bases to trimming and J lost 9 bases, with 14 bases between them. The CDR3 sequence is 13 residues long. Germline CDR1 reads MDHEN; CDR2 reads SYDVKM. The CDR3 is CASSMNPGRPQHF. CDR3 coding DNA: TGTGCCAGCAGTATGAATCCGGGAAGGCCCCAGCATTTT.

The chain links TRBV7-2 to TRBJ2-1, with D unclear. The CDR3 runs 13 residues. Deletions cut 1 base from V and 8 bases from J, with 9 bases between. The germline V gene encodes CDR1 SGHTA and CDR2 FQGNSA. The CDR3 DNA reads as TGTGCCAGCAGCTTAGGGGAAAAACATGAGCAGTTCTTC. Translating it yields CASSLGEKHEQFF.

This chain connects TRBV4-3 to TRBJ2-3; TRBD1 might be the D (5 bases). CDR1 LGHNA and CDR2 YSLEER come from the germline V gene. Trimming took off 3 bases at V and 9 bases at J, with 19 bases between the two ends. This CDR3 is built from 15 residues. CDR3 nucleotides: TGCGCCAGCAGCCAGGATTTCTGGGGCGGAGAGACGCAGTATTTT. It specifies CASSQDFWGGETQYF.

The chain employs TRBV6-5 and TRBJ1-3; TRBD1 matches at 7 bases. The trim removed 5 bases at V and 0 bases at J, leaving 1 base unmatched. Germline values: CDR1 MNHEY, CDR2 SVGAGI. The CDR3 runs to 14 residues. The CDR3 loop is CASSNRGSGNTIYF. The CDR3 region has the DNA TGTGCCAGCAGTAACAGGGGCTCTGGAAACACCATATATTTT.

The chain couples TRBV5-4 to TRBJ1-1; 9 nucleotides align to TRBD1. V shed 0 bases and J 6 bases; nucleotides not matched to a gene: 3. CDR1 and CDR2 (germline): SGHNT, YYREEE (reference sequence). This CDR3 spans 14 amino acids. As DNA, the CDR3 is TGTGCCAGCAGCTTGGGACAGGGGGAGGCTGAAGCTTTCTTT. Protein sequence: CASSLGQGEAEAFF.

The rearrangement uses TRBV9 and TRBJ2-3; 12 bases map to TRBD2. The trim removed 4 bases at V and 4 bases at J, leaving 16 bases unmatched. The CDR3 is made up of 19 amino acids. Germline CDR1 reads SGDLS; CDR2 reads YYNGEE. The CDR3 DNA follows: TGTGCCAGCAGCATGAGCAGACTAGCGGGAGCCGGAGGCGCAGATACGCAGTATTTT. Residues: CASSMSRLAGAGGADTQYF.

This clone was seen once. This chain connects TRBV13 to TRBJ2-7; 8 nucleotides agree with TRBD1. Germline loops: CDR1 PRHDT, CDR2 FYEKMQ (reference sequence). The CDR3 length is 16 residues. V was clipped by 2 bases and J by 9 bases; unmatched bases: 15. Here the CDR3 DNA reads TGTGCCAGCAGCTTAAACAGGGGGGCTTACACTTCCTTGCAGTACTTC. This translates into CASSLNRGAYTSLQYF.

The DNA for the CDR3 is TGCAGCGTTCGGGGACAGCTTAATGAAAAACTGTTTTTT. It specifies CSVRGQLNEKLFF. V usage is TRBV29-1 and J usage is TRBJ1-4; TRBD1 matches at 7 bases. This CDR3 is 13 amino acids long. Germline trimming cut 5 bases from V and 4 bases from J; bases unmatched to any gene: 4. Germline lookup yields CDR1 SQVTM and CDR2 ANQGSEA.

The chain combines TRBV6-1 with TRBJ2-2, with TRBD1 matching over 8 bases. After removal of 4 bases from V and 4 bases from J, the junction contained 8 bases not matched to a gene. The CDR3 has 16 residues. Per germline, CDR1 MNHNS and CDR2 SASEGT. CDR3 DNA sequence: TGTGCCAGCAGTGCGCTCGACAGGGGTGGCACCGGGGAGCTGTTTTTT. Protein product: CASSALDRGGTGELFF.

This chain joins TRBV6-1 and TRBJ2-6; possible D gene TRBD2, 6 bases. The CDR3 consists of 20 residues. V lost 0 bases to trimming and J lost 0 bases, with 18 bases between them. The germline V gene has CDR1 MNHNS and CDR2 SASEGT. The CDR3 region is CASSEANSGVLNSGANVLTF. CDR3 nucleotides: TGTGCCAGCAGTGAAGCGAATTCGGGGGTGCTAAACTCTGGGGCCAACGTCCTGACTTTC.

Worth noting for this clone: The sample contains more than one DNA sequence encoding this CDR3. V and J are TRBV6-5 and TRBJ1-3; the match to TRBD1 covers 7 bases. V was clipped by 9 bases and J by 3 bases; unmatched bases: 5. The CDR3 has 13 residues. CDR1 is MNHEY, CDR2 SVGAGI, per germline. The CDR3 loop reads CASRQGVGNTIYF. The CDR3 DNA is TGTGCCAGTAGACAGGGCGTTGGAAACACCATATATTTT.

The DNA of the CDR3 is TGTGCCAGCAGCAGGGACAGGGGGTCCGGAGAGCCCCAGCATTTT. It encodes CASSRDRGSGEPQHF. V gene TRBV2 combines with J gene TRBJ1-5; 11 bases line up with TRBD1. V lost 6 bases and J lost 8; bases outside the gene matches: 9. The CDR3 has 15 amino acids. Germline assignment: CDR1 SNHLY and CDR2 FYNNEI.

As DNA, the CDR3 is TGTGCCAGCAGTCAATCGACGACCCAGTACTTC. This translates into CASSQSTTQYF. The chain has TRBV6-5 and TRBJ2-5; unclear D gene. With 5 bases removed from V and 7 bases from J, the gap between germline ends came to 8 bases. Germline V lookup: CDR1 MNHEY, CDR2 SVGAGI. The CDR3 contains 11 residues.

Remarks on this clone: Within the sample, other DNA sequences also encode this same CDR3. The J gene is TRBJ1-2, the V gene TRBV19; a possible D gene is TRBD1 (6 bases). V lost 4 bases and J lost 2, with 8 bases in between. The CDR3 runs to 13 residues. Germline-derived CDR1 and CDR2 are LNHDA and SQIVND (reference sequence). DNA of the CDR3: TGTGCCAGTAGTAAACAGGGAAACTATGGCTACACCTTC. Translating it yields CASSKQGNYGYTF.

The chain links TRBV7-3 to TRBJ2-1, with TRBD2 matching 7 bases. V was clipped by 5 bases and J by 5 bases; unmatched bases: 12. Germline V CDR1 and CDR2: SGHTA, FQGTGA. This CDR3 has 16 residues. The CDR3 loop reads CASSPIPGGSHNEQFF. The DNA of the CDR3 is TGTGCCAGCAGCCCTATACCCGGCGGGAGTCACAATGAGCAGTTCTTC.

V and J are TRBV29-1 and TRBJ2-2; 7 positions agree with TRBD2. The junction had 7 bases not matched to a gene; V was cut back by 7 bases and J by 5 bases. CDR3 length equals 13 residues. Per the germline V gene, CDR1 is SQVTM and CDR2 is ANQGSEA. CDR3 in amino acids: CSAGTIWTGELFF. CDR3 DNA sequence: TGCAGCGCCGGGACTATTTGGACCGGGGAGCTGTTTTTT.

The V and J genes are TRBV9 and TRBJ2-5; 8 bases map to TRBD2. V lost 0 bases to trimming and J lost 2 bases; unmatched junction nucleotides: 9. CDR1 and CDR2 from the germline V gene are SGDLS and YYNGEE. There are 17 residues in the CDR3. For the CDR3, the DNA is TGTGCCAGCAGCGTAGCCAGCGGGAGTCGGGGGCAAGAGACCCAGTACTTC. It is translated as CASSVASGSRGQETQYF.

The rearrangement uses TRBV7-9 and TRBJ2-1; 13 bases agree with TRBD2. CDR1 is SEHNR, CDR2 FQNEAQ, per germline (reference sequence). V gave up 6 bases and J gave up 8 bases; unmatched junction bases: 10. The CDR3 consists of 16 residues. The CDR3 reads CASSLKLAGGPDEQFF. The CDR3 coding sequence is TGTGCCAGCAGTCTTAAACTAGCGGGAGGGCCCGATGAGCAGTTCTTC.

The chain combines TRBV5-4 with TRBJ1-1, with TRBD1 as a possible D gene (5 bases). The CDR3 covers 13 residues. The V gene lost 4 bases and the J gene lost 7 bases, with 14 bases spanning the gap. CDR1 is SGHNT and CDR2 is YYREEE in the germline V gene (reference sequence). The CDR3 spells CASSLGGKGEAFF. The CDR3 DNA follows: TGTGCCAGCAGCCTCGGGGGGAAAGGTGAAGCTTTCTTT.

This clone was seen only once. The CDR3 bases are TGTGCCAGCAGCTTAGGGACAGGGGGGGCCTACGAGCAGTACTTC. Translating gives CASSLGTGGAYEQYF. The chain carries TRBV7-6 and TRBJ2-7, with TRBD1 matching 10 bases. The germline CDR1 and CDR2 sequences are SGHVS and FNYEAQ. The V and J ends lost 1 base and 2 bases, in that order; junction bases with no gene match: 2. The CDR3 extends over 15 amino acids.

The genes are TRBV5-6 and TRBJ2-7; possible D gene TRBD1, 6 bases. Germline CDR1 reads SGHDT; CDR2 reads YYEEEE. Trimming pared 1 base from V and 2 bases from J, leaving 13 bases between. The CDR3 sequence is 15 residues long. The CDR3 is CASSLYWGPTYEQYF. The CDR3 DNA sequence: TGTGCCAGCAGCTTGTATTGGGGGCCTACCTACGAGCAGTACTTC. The entire variable domain, with the rest obtained from reference TRBV5-6 and TRBJ2-7, is as follows: DAGVTQSPTHLIKTRGQQVTLRCSPKSGHDTVSWYQQALGQGPQFIFQYYEEEERQRGNFPDRFSGHQFPNYSSELNVNALLLGDSALYLCASSLYWGPTYEQYFGPGTRLTVT.

The J gene is TRBJ1-2, the V gene TRBV30; D uncertain. The CDR3 is made up of 15 amino acids. The germline V and J ends were trimmed by 4 bases and 0 bases, with 15 bases remaining between them. Germline V gene data show CDR1 as GTSNPN and CDR2 as SVGIG (reference sequence). CDR3 region: CAWNAGAVTNYGYTF. CDR3 nucleotide sequence: TGTGCCTGGAACGCGGGAGCAGTTACTAACTATGGCTACACCTTC.

Of note for this clone: This specimen includes other DNA sequences encoding the same CDR3. CDR3 protein: CASSEGGGETQYF. DNA for the CDR3: TGTGCCAGCAGTGAAGGAGGGGGAGAGACCCAGTACTTC. The chain joins TRBV2 to TRBJ2-5; a possible D gene is TRBD1 (6 bases). Germline lookup yields CDR1 SNHLY and CDR2 FYNNEI. The length of the CDR3 is 13 residues. V lost 1 base to trimming and J lost 4 bases, with 7 bases between them.

With respect to this clone: The junction shows a germline mismatch at one end, possibly a read error. The rearrangement joins TRBV7-7 to TRBJ2-1, with D uncertain. From germline, CDR1 is SSHAT and CDR2 FNYEAQ (reference sequence). The CDR3 is made up of 16 amino acids. DNA for the CDR3: TGTGCTAGCAGCAAACTCGGCGGAAGCTCCTACAATGAGCAGTTCTTC. It is translated as CASSKLGGSSYNEQFF.